One sample yielded the 18 T cell receptor beta chains listed below, sequenced in a study of cytomegalovirus exposure and HLA in healthy donors (dated by TCRdb to about 2017). The method behind the library was the immunoSEQ multiplex PCR assay. The multiplex PCR relied on a mix of 60 forward primers for TCR Vbeta segments and 13 reverse primers for TCR Jbeta segments. What TCRdb holds here is the immuneACCESS table cut down to in-frame rearrangements. Part of the clones is not present; checked against another copy, under half of the missing clones reflect an unresolved V gene, and the others are unexplained. In this sample the table shows around 110,000 clones, 75% of which occur a single time. The ten largest clones add up to about 1.6% of the sample. Specimen: PBMCs. Every receptor here comes from a woman aged 18 to 35 in good health and CMV-seronegative.

V and J are TRBV6-5 and TRBJ1-2, with D tentatively TRBD1 (6 bases). Germline V gene data show CDR1 as MNHEY and CDR2 as SVGAGI. Trimming shortened V by 0 bases and J by 7 bases, and 12 bases separated the two germline ends. CDR3 length: 14 amino acids. CDR3 nucleotides: TGTGCCAGCAGTTACTCCGGGACACACTGTGGCTACACCTTC. This translates into CASSYSGTHCGYTF.

In this sample, this clone turned up once. The rearrangement links TRBV9 to TRBJ2-3; 8 bases fit TRBD2. With V trimmed by 4 bases and J by 1 base, 5 bases remained unmatched. CDR3 length equals 15 residues. Germline lookup yields CDR1 SGDLS and CDR2 YYNGEE. This CDR3 reads CASSPYGGGTDTQYF. As DNA, the CDR3 is TGTGCCAGCAGCCCCTACGGGGGGGGCACAGATACGCAGTATTTT.

V is TRBV27 and J is TRBJ2-7, with 12 bases lining up with TRBD1. The CDR3 sequence is 14 residues long. V was pared by 7 bases and J by 3 bases, with 4 bases of the junction left unmatched. Per germline, CDR1 MNHEY and CDR2 SMNVEV (reference sequence). In DNA, the CDR3 is TGTGCCAGCAAGGGACAGGGGGCTTTCTACGAGCAGTACTTC. This codes for CASKGQGAFYEQYF.

This chain uses TRBV5-4 with TRBJ2-1; maybe TRBD2 (7 bases). This CDR3 comprises 18 residues. The V and J ends lost 0 bases and 1 base respectively, with 17 bases between them. In germline, CDR1 is SGHNT, CDR2 YYREEE (reference sequence). The CDR3 coding sequence is TGTGCCAGCAGCTTGGCCGTTCGGGGGGCCTGGTCCTACAATGAGCAGTTCTTC. It codes for CASSLAVRGAWSYNEQFF.

The rearrangement joins TRBV2 to TRBJ1-3, with D possibly TRBD1 on 6 matching bases. The germline V gene encodes CDR1 SNHLY and CDR2 FYNNEI. This CDR3 has 13 amino acids. V was cut by 5 bases and J by 1 base, with 6 bases left in between. CDR3 amino acids: CASSQGSGNTIYF. The CDR3 nucleotides read TGTGCCAGCAGTCAGGGGTCTGGAAACACCATATATTTT.

The chain links TRBV30 to TRBJ1-1, with D possibly matching TRBD1 (6 bases). Germline CDR1 reads GTSNPN; CDR2 reads SVGIG (reference sequence). The CDR3 spans 15 residues. V lost 3 bases, J lost 4 bases, and 18 bases lay in between. CDR3 residues: CAWREDRQVTTEAFF. The CDR3 region has the DNA TGTGCCTGGAGGGAAGACCGACAGGTTACCACTGAAGCTTTCTTT.

About this clone: Because it lacks the conserved phenylalanine or tryptophan at the end, this CDR3 is likely a read error. The gene calls are TRBV30 and TRBJ1-1, with D possibly matching TRBD1 (5 bases). The V and J ends lost 0 bases and 1 base respectively, with 6 bases between them. Germline V gene lookup returns CDR1 GTSNPN and CDR2 SVGIG (reference sequence). The CDR3 runs to 13 residues. The CDR3, as DNA: TGTGCCTGGAGTGTAGGACAGAACACTGAAGCTTTCGTT. Encoded protein: CAWSVGQNTEAFV.

In this sample, this clone turned up once. The genes are TRBV19 and TRBJ1-2; 7 bases are a match to TRBD1. V lost 8 bases and J lost 8; bases outside the gene matches: 23. CDR1 is LNHDA and CDR2 is SQIVND in the germline V gene (reference sequence). This CDR3 has 17 residues. Here the CDR3 reads CASFPRTGGQIRNGYTF. DNA of the CDR3: TGTGCCAGTTTCCCCCGGACAGGAGGACAAATAAGGAACGGCTACACCTTC. Using reference TRBV19 and TRBJ1-2 for the parts outside the CDR3, the full variable domain is DGGITQSPKYLFRKEGQNVTLSCEQNLNHDAMYWYRQDPGQGLRLIYYSQIVNDFQKGDIAEGYSVSREKKESFPLTVTSAQKNPTAFYLCASFPRTGGQIRNGYTFGSGTRLTVV.

J is TRBJ1-1 and V is TRBV7-2, with D tentatively TRBD1 (6 bases). The V gene's germline CDR1 is SGHTA and CDR2 FQGNSA. The length of the CDR3 is 18 residues. The V gene lost 2 bases and the J gene lost 3 bases, with 22 bases spanning the gap. CDR3 sequence (DNA): TGTGCCAGCAGCTTATTGAGGTATGGACAGTTCAAGGACACTGAAGCTTTCTTT. Its protein is CASSLLRYGQFKDTEAFF.

The V call is TRBV6-6, the J call TRBJ1-4, with TRBD1 matching 9 bases. Germline V gives CDR1 MNHNY, CDR2 SVGAGI (reference sequence). The CDR3 is 16 amino acids. The junction had 11 bases not matched to a gene; V was cut back by 4 bases and J by 8 bases. The CDR3 sequence: CASSSQGARVREKLFF. CDR3 nucleotide sequence: TGTGCCAGCAGTTCACAGGGGGCGCGGGTCCGGGAAAAACTGTTTTTT.

The chain carries TRBV5-1 and TRBJ2-5; TRBD2 matches 9 bases. CDR3 size: 15 residues. CDR1 is SGHRS and CDR2 is YFSETQ in the germline V gene. Trimming took 0 bases from V and 4 from J; bases not matched to a gene: 4. The CDR3 sequence is CASSLVLAGLETQYF. DNA of the CDR3: TGCGCCAGCAGCTTGGTTCTAGCGGGGTTAGAGACCCAGTACTTC.

V usage is TRBV29-1 and J usage is TRBJ2-5; possible D gene TRBD1, 6 bases. The germline V and J ends were trimmed by 7 bases and 2 bases, with 14 bases remaining between them. Per the germline V gene, CDR1 is SQVTM and CDR2 is ANQGSEA. This CDR3 is built from 13 residues. DNA for the CDR3: TGCAGCGCCCAAGACAGGACACAAGAGACCCAGTACTTC. Protein sequence: CSAQDRTQETQYF.

The CDR3 bases are TGTGCCAGCAGCTTACCAGGCCGGTCGAAAGACCATTCACCCCTCCACTTT. This gives the protein CASSLPGRSKDHSPLHF. This rearrangement joins TRBV5-8 to TRBJ1-6; the D is unclear. CDR1 is SGHTS and CDR2 is YDEGEE in the germline V gene. Trimming took off 2 bases at V and 8 bases at J, with 20 bases between the two ends. The CDR3 extends over 17 amino acids.

A single count supports this clone. The V and J genes are TRBV27 and TRBJ2-3; 10 bases agree with TRBD2. The CDR3 is made up of 16 amino acids. Trimming removed 8 bases from V and 5 bases from J; junction bases left unmatched: 13. Germline V gene sequence: CDR1 MNHEY, CDR2 SMNVEV (reference sequence). The CDR3 region is CASGVLAGVRLDTQYF. DNA of the CDR3: TGTGCCAGCGGGGTCCTAGCGGGGGTGAGGTTAGATACGCAGTATTTT.

V gene TRBV7-8 combines with J gene TRBJ1-1; 7 bases agree with TRBD1. V was clipped by 4 bases and J by 1 base; unmatched bases: 6. The CDR3 runs to 15 residues. The germline V gene has CDR1 SGHVS and CDR2 FQNEAQ. CDR3 sequence reads: CASSSMNRGNTEAFF. For the CDR3, the DNA is TGTGCCAGCAGCTCCATGAACAGGGGGAACACTGAAGCTTTCTTT.

The J gene is TRBJ1-2, the V gene TRBV6-5; 7 bases align to TRBD1. In germline, CDR1 is MNHEY, CDR2 SVGAGI. Trimming took 3 bases from V and 8 from J; bases not matched to a gene: 6. This CDR3 comprises 13 residues. CDR3 sequence (DNA): TGTGCCAGCAGTTATTCTGACAGGGCCGGCTACACCTTC. Its protein is CASSYSDRAGYTF.

The rearrangement links TRBV6-5 to TRBJ2-3; D is possibly TRBD1 (6 bases). The CDR3 spans 16 residues. From germline, CDR1 is MNHEY and CDR2 SVGAGI. V lost 0 bases, J lost 0 bases, and 10 bases lay in between. CDR3 loop: CASSYSWGTSTDTQYF. The CDR3 DNA is TGTGCCAGCAGTTACTCTTGGGGGACAAGCACAGATACGCAGTATTTT.

This chain uses TRBV2 with TRBJ2-7, with 8 bases identical to TRBD1. Germline assignment: CDR1 SNHLY and CDR2 FYNNEI. V shed 6 bases and J 7 bases; nucleotides not matched to a gene: 8. This CDR3 is 13 amino acids long. In nucleotides, the CDR3 is TGTGCCAGCAGCCCGGACAGGGCAAGGGAGCAGTACTTC. The encoded protein is CASSPDRAREQYF.